This T cell receptor (beta chain) was sequenced for a study of cytomegalovirus exposure and HLA in healthy donors. The germline gives CDR1 SGHTA, CDR2 FQGNSA. Trimming took off 4 bases at V and 2 bases at J, with 8 bases between the two ends. The CDR3 spans 13 residues. PCR employed 60 Vbeta and 13 Jbeta primers. Method: immunoSEQ multiplex PCR; TCRdb's copy keeps in-frame clones and lacks some. The sample contains about 97,000 clones, roughly 79% of which appear only once. This chain joins TRBV7-2 and TRBJ2-5; a possible D gene is TRBD1 (5 bases). Sequenced: PBMCs. This clonotype was obtained from a woman aged 40 to 50 in good health and CMV-seronegative. The CDR3 loop is CASSSQEQETQYF. CDR3 sequence (DNA): TGTGCCAGCAGCTCACAGGAACAAGAGACCCAGTACTTC.